Listed below are T cell receptor beta chains from one sample, sequenced in a study of CD8 T cells in Susac syndrome. In TCRdb, the immunoSEQ multiplex PCR reads were re-called with MiXCR into one record per CDR3 protein. The sample consists of approximately 180,000 distinct CDR3 sequences, roughly 94% of them appearing once. Sequencing was done on a sample of CD4+ T cells from PBMCs. The origin of the receptors is a human donor with Susac syndrome. CDR3s include the opening cysteine and the closing phenylalanine or tryptophan. A D gene is named only where the DNA matches it firmly. Part of the rows lack a size; the others show once, few, many or a class for expanded clones.

clone_size,j_call,d_call,v_call,cdr3_nt,cdr3_aa
NA,TRBJ2-2,NA,TRBV30,TGTGCCTGCTCTAGGGGGGCGAACACCGGGGAGCTGTTTTTT,CACSRGANTGELFF
NA,TRBJ2-1,NA,TRBV20-1,TGCAGTGCCCCGACTTTCGGGGGGCCTACCTGGAATGAGCAGTTCTTC,CSAPTFGGPTWNEQFF
NA,TRBJ2-7,NA,TRBV7-2,TGTGCCAGCAGCTCAGTAACAGGGAGCTCCTACGAGCAGTACTTC,CASSSVTGSSYEQYF
once,TRBJ2-1,NA,TRBV10-3,TGTGCCAGCCGACAGGACGGTCACAATGAGCAGTTCTTC,CASRQDGHNEQFF
NA,TRBJ2-2,NA,TRBV14,TGTGCCAGCAGAGAGCAGGGAGGCACCGGGGAGCTGTTTTTT,CASREQGGTGELFF
NA,TRBJ2-1,NA,TRBV20-1,TGCAGCATAAACTCCGGGGCTTACAATGAGCAGTTCTTC,CSINSGAYNEQFF
NA,TRBJ1-5,TRBD1,TRBV7-8,TGTGCCAGCAGCCCGATGGGACAGGGAAATCAGCCCCAGCATTTT,CASSPMGQGNQPQHF
NA,TRBJ2-1,NA,TRBV27,TGTGCCAGCAGTTTCCTGACAATTAAGGCGAACAATGAGCAGTTCTTC,CASSFLTIKANNEQFF
NA,TRBJ1-1,TRBD1,TRBV28,TGTGCCAGCAGTCCGACAGGGTCTTTTGAAGCTTTCTTT,CASSPTGSFEAFF
NA,TRBJ2-5,NA,TRBV15,TGTGCCACCAGCAGAGATCGGGGCGGGAAAGAGACCCAGTACTTC,CATSRDRGGKETQYF
NA,TRBJ2-5,NA,TRBV7-2,TGTGCCAGCAGCTTGTTAAGGGAGCAAGAGACCCAGTACTTC,CASSLLREQETQYF
NA,TRBJ2-1,NA,TRBV11-3,TGTGCCAGCAGCTTAGTCTCATCAGGCGGGGAGCAGTTCTTC,CASSLVSSGGEQFF
NA,TRBJ1-5,NA,TRBV2,TGTGCCAGCAGTGAGAATAGCAATCAGCCCCAGCATTTT,CASSENSNQPQHF
once,TRBJ2-7,NA,TRBV6-6,TGTGCCAGCAGTTACTATGGGGAGTCCTACGAGCAGTACTTC,CASSYYGESYEQYF
NA,TRBJ1-3,NA,TRBV4-2,TGTGCCAGCAGCCAAGGGACGGAGAGAAACACCATATATTTT,CASSQGTERNTIYF
NA,TRBJ2-5,TRBD2,TRBV20-1,TGCAGTGCTAGAGATCAAGATAAAGTCCTAGCGGGAGACCCGGAGACCCAGTACTTC,CSARDQDKVLAGDPETQYF
NA,TRBJ2-7,TRBD2,TRBV7-2,TGTGCCAGCAGCTTAGGTCGCGTAGCGGGAGGCTACGAGCAGTACTTC,CASSLGRVAGGYEQYF